This T cell receptor beta chain is from a study of blood T cell repertoires in COVID-19. Study at large: From the United States, Italy and Spain came samples of acute and convalescent COVID-19. PBMCs, B-cell-depleted T cells, or T cells were the source of the cDNA or gDNA that made up the material.

Trimming took 3 bases from V and 2 from J, leaving 13 bases between them. Looked up from germline, CDR1 is SGHDN and CDR2 is FVKESK. The CDR3 consists of 15 residues. The authors' processing: Estimated nucleated cell counts came from reference gene primer amplification. Some clones are missing from TCRdb's copy, which holds only in-frame ones; the method was immunoSEQ multiplex PCR. That table supplies the V and J calls and clone size; D and trimming were determined from the DNA. The repertoire holds about 190,000 clones, with 65% to 80% as singletons. This chain joins TRBV14 and TRBJ2-5; the D gene is possibly TRBD2 (6 bases). The receptor's source is a man aged 50-60 years who had recovered from COVID-19. Sequencing was carried out using peripheral blood. Here the CDR3 DNA reads TGTGCCAGCAGCCAGCAACTAGGGAGGCAAGAGACCCAGTACTTC. Encoded protein: CASSQQLGRQETQYF.